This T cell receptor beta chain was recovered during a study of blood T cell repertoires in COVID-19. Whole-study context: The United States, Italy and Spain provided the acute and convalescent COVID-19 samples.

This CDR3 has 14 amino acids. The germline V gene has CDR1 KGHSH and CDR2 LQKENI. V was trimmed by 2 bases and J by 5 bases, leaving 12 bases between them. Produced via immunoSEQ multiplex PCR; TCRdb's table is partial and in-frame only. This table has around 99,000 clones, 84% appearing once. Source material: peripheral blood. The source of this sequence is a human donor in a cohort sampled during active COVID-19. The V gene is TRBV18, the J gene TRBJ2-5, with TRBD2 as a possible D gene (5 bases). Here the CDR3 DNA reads TGTGCCAGCTCACCAATCGAGAGAGGGGAGACCCAGTACTTC. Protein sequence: CASSPIERGETQYF.